The source of this TCR beta chain is a study of T cell responses to AZD1222 COVID-19 vaccine. CDR3 size: 13 residues. Germline V gene data show CDR1 as SEHNR and CDR2 as FQNEAQ (reference sequence). V dropped 8 bases and J dropped 8; count of bases not matched to a gene: 9. Details on this clone: What it binds is not known.

General study findings and limits: Clonal diversity may have been underestimated, and the donors were mostly white British, with more females than males.

Using immunoSEQ multiplex PCR, the repertoire was profiled, and TCRdb retains in-frame clones only, with some absent. The sample lists under 150,000 clones, 92% occurring once. This chain joins TRBV7-9 and TRBJ1-2, with 9 nucleotides matching TRBD1. This receptor was taken from an adult who received the AZD1222 COVID-19 vaccine. The sequencing here drew on peripheral blood, taken 28 days after the second AZD1222 dose. The CDR3 sequence: CASQGQGGGGYTF. The CDR3 bases are TGTGCCAGCCAGGGACAGGGTGGAGGAGGCTACACCTTC.